These 2 T cell receptor beta chains originate from one sample sequenced in a study of blood T cell repertoires in COVID-19. Some clones are missing from TCRdb's copy, which holds only in-frame ones; the method was immunoSEQ multiplex PCR. The profile covers approximately 140,000 clones, with about nine tenths appearing a single time and over 9.5% taken by the ten largest. The sequencing sample was made of peripheral blood. All receptors come from a man aged 50 or older with active or convalescent COVID-19.

This chain joins TRBV5-1 and TRBJ1-1; 8 bases are shared with TRBD1. The CDR3 length is 14 residues. V was clipped by 3 bases and J by 0 bases; unmatched bases: 1. Germline CDR1 is SGHRS and CDR2 is YFSETQ. CDR3 in amino acids: CASSWTGMNTEAFF. For the CDR3, the DNA is TGCGCCAGCAGCTGGACAGGGATGAACACTGAAGCTTTCTTT. The full variable domain, rest sourced from reference TRBV5-1 and TRBJ1-1, is KAGVTQTPRYLIKTRGQQVTLSCSPISGHRSVSWYQQTPGQGLQFLFEYFSETQRNKGNFPGRFSGRQFSNSRSEMNVSTLELGDSALYLCASSWTGMNTEAFFGQGTRLTVV.

The chain joins TRBV12-3 or TRBV12-4 to TRBJ1-2; D unclear. Trimming took 3 bases from V and 8 from J, leaving 10 bases between them. The CDR3 is 12 residues long. CDR3 DNA: TGTGCCAGCAGTTTGTCCCAAGAGGGCTACACCTTC. This gives the protein CASSLSQEGYTF.